This record looks at one TCR beta chain sequence and its context. This receptor's antigen is unknown. Base-call qualities are not available, and no considerably larger clone is one nucleotide away. TCRbeta CDR3 regions were amplified from genomic DNA using the immunoSEQ Assay, a bias-controlled multiplex PCR. Per the authors' processing: Nucleated cell counts per sample were estimated from amplification of reference gene primers within the assay. To quantify the absolute abundance of each unique TCRbeta CDR3 rearrangement, sequence reads were collapsed and filtered. Productive Simpson clonality was computed per sample as the square root of Simpson's diversity index over productive rearrangements. Sourced from immuneACCESS, this table was stored by TCRdb with only in-frame sequences that have V and J called. A share of the clones is absent; for the studies checked, an unresolved V gene accounts for under half, and the remainder has no known explanation. The D gene and trimming were derived from the DNA, and the V and J assignments and clone size from that table. The sample data list some 290,000 clones, and about nine tenths of these were observed just once. The ten most abundant clones make up 11% of the sample.

These data originate in a study of blood T cell repertoires in COVID-19 (dated by TCRdb to the early 2020s). Regarding the complete study: Collaborator samples came from the United States, Italy and Spain and covered acute and convalescent phases of COVID-19. A de-identified subject ID, COVID-19 status, age in years and sex were almost always included in the sample metadata. Samples came from the ongoing ImmuneRACE study (first 160 participants) plus 1,254 subjects from 6 global collaborators. The material from the prospective study consisted of cDNA or gDNA derived from T cells, B-cell-depleted T cells, or PBMCs. Where available, HLA class I and class II types were obtained from metadata supplied by the sample provider rather than from assay-based typing. Subjects who had been exposed to COVID-19, were actively infected with it, or had recovered from it provided the deeply sampled blood TCRbeta repertoires that made up the dataset. A freely available public database, intended as a resource for researchers studying the immune response to SARS-CoV-2, is where the repertoires were released.

Reading the germline V gene gives CDR1 SGHDN and CDR2 FVKESK. The CDR3 measures 16 amino acids from cysteine to phenylalanine. The CDR3 DNA has 48 bases and is translated from base 1. V sheds 3 bases and J sheds 1 base, leaving 16 bases between their ends. In Seattle, one collaborating source enrolled patients while the infection was active and tracked those patients longitudinally over the course of disease. Collaborating institutions collected whole blood in K2EDTA tubes following their own protocols. For TCRbeta analysis, collaborator samples were shipped as frozen whole blood, as isolated PBMCs, or as DNA extracted from either sample type. General study outcomes and caveats: The amount of clinical and demographic metadata varied by source and participant and was provided uncurated.

The clonotype was recovered from a woman in her thirties with COVID-19, enrolled during active disease. The sequencing sample was made of peripheral blood. The chain is made from TRBV14 and TRBJ2-7; the D segment could be TRBD2, given 5 matching bases. The nucleotide sequence reads TGTGCCAGCAGCCATTTCTGGCGGGTCTTTTCCTACGAGCAGTACTTC. The translation is CASSHFWRVFSYEQYF.